These 21 T cell receptor beta chains were sequenced from one sample in a study of brain metastases from non-small cell lung cancer. The table came from immunoSEQ multiplex PCR; TCRdb's copy has only in-frame clones and leaves some out. Here the sample spans 2,500 or so clones, 70% to 90% being singletons. Sequences were obtained from primary lung tumor tissue. The source of these receptors is a donor at least 40 years old with non-small cell lung cancer.

This chain uses TRBV5-8 with TRBJ2-1, with D possibly TRBD1 on 6 matching bases. V lost 4 bases and J lost 4, with 9 bases in between. Germline CDR1 SGHTS, CDR2 YDEGEE. The CDR3 contains 13 residues. The CDR3 DNA sequence: TGTGCCAGCAGCCGGGACATTTACAATGAGCAGTTCTTC. Amino acid sequence: CASSRDIYNEQFF.

This clone was seen only once. The junction shows a germline mismatch at one end, possibly a read error. This sequence joins TRBV7-6 and TRBJ1-6, with D possibly TRBD1 on 5 matching bases. In germline, CDR1 is SGHVS, CDR2 FNYEAQ. This CDR3 is built from 14 residues. The DNA of the CDR3 is TGTACCAGCAGCTCACAGACCGGGACCCGGTCCCTCCACTTT. This sequence encodes CTSSSQTGTRSLHF. The variable domain in full, with the rest retrieved from reference TRBV7-6 and TRBJ1-6, is GAGVSQSPRYKVTKRGQDVALRCDPISGHVSLYWYRQALGQGPEFLTYFNYEAQQDKSGLPNDRFSAERPEGSISTLTIQRTEQRDSAMYRCTSSSQTGTRSLHFGNGTRLTVT.

The chain joins TRBV6-5 to TRBJ1-5; D not certain. The CDR3 runs to 15 residues. V gave up 6 bases and J gave up 0 bases, with 12 bases separating them. Germline V CDR1 and CDR2: MNHEY, SVGAGI. The CDR3 reads CASSSRPYSNQPQHF. The CDR3 DNA reads as TGTGCCAGCAGCTCCCGACCGTATAGCAATCAGCCCCAGCATTTT.

This chain uses TRBV6-5 with TRBJ2-3; 8 nucleotides line up with TRBD2. Germline assignment: CDR1 MNHEY and CDR2 SVGAGI. V trimming: 6 bases; J trimming: 4 bases; junction bases outside the gene matches: 6. The length of the CDR3 is 14 residues. DNA of the CDR3: TGTGCCAGCAGACCGGGACTAGGGCCAGATACGCAGTATTTT. It specifies CASRPGLGPDTQYF.

The chain employs TRBV7-9 and TRBJ2-1; unclear D gene. Trimming removed 3 bases from V and 7 bases from J, with 7 bases in between. CDR3 size: 12 residues. Germline lookup yields CDR1 SEHNR and CDR2 FQNEAQ (reference sequence). The CDR3 DNA is TGTGCCAGCAGCTTCACCAGGAATGAGCAGTTCTTC. Encoded protein: CASSFTRNEQFF.

Turning to this clone: The junction does not match germline at one end; this may be a read error. The V and J genes are TRBV2 and TRBJ2-2; D may correspond to TRBD1 or TRBD2 (6 bases each). Germline V gene data show CDR1 as SNHLY and CDR2 as FYNNEI. This CDR3 has 14 amino acids. The CDR3 here is CASRPGAGTGELFF. DNA of the CDR3: TGTGCCAGCCGTCCGGGGGCGGGCACCGGAGAGCTGTTTTTT. Full variable domain (missing parts from reference TRBV2 and TRBJ2-2): EPEVTQTPSHQVTQMGQEVILRCVPISNHLYFYWYRQILGQKVEFLVSFYNNEISEKSEIFDDQFSVERPDGSNFTLKIRSTKLEDSAMYFCASRPGAGTGELFFGEGSRLTVL.

The chain couples TRBV11-2 to TRBJ2-2; no reliable D call. This CDR3 is 17 amino acids long. CDR1 SGHAT and CDR2 FQNNGV come from the germline V gene. The ends were cut back, 0 bases at V and 6 bases at J, with 17 bases in the middle. CDR3 loop: CASSLDLLQLVAGELFF. The DNA for the CDR3 is TGTGCCAGCAGCTTAGATCTCTTACAGCTGGTAGCCGGGGAGCTGTTTTTT.

This clone showed up just once. The V and J genes are TRBV12-2 and TRBJ2-5; TRBD1 was called by the table and not checked on the DNA. TRBV12-2 is a recognized pseudogene. The CDR3 loop spans 17 amino acids. The CDR3 DNA is TGTGCAAGTCGCTCCTTAATAACAGGGGGCATAACAGAGACCCAGTACTTC. Encoded protein: CASRSLITGGITETQYF.

A note on this clone: Sequence at one end of the junction differs from germline and may be a read error. The V call is TRBV7-9, the J call TRBJ1-2, with 7 bases lining up with TRBD1. The V gene's germline CDR1 is SEHNR and CDR2 FQNEAQ (reference sequence). CDR3 length: 13 residues. The chain's CDR3 is CASSQTGNYSYTF. DNA for the CDR3: TGTGCCAGCAGCCAGACAGGGAACTATAGCTACACCTTC.

V and J are TRBV5-1 and TRBJ2-7; no definite D call. Germline V gene data show CDR1 as SGHRS and CDR2 as YFSETQ. With 6 bases removed from V and 3 bases from J, the gap between germline ends came to 13 bases. This CDR3 is 13 amino acids long. CDR3 in DNA: TGCGCCAGCACGGTGACGCCAGACTACGAGCAGTACTTC. Translating it yields CASTVTPDYEQYF.

As regards this clone: The limits of the CDR3 on the DNA are not certain, so only TCRdb's listed CDR3 is given. The rearrangement joins TRBV14 to TRBJ1-6. Ends included, the CDR3 has 18 residues. Germline lookup yields CDR1 SGHDN and CDR2 FVKESK. The CDR3 loop is CASSQDVARGTPNSPLHF.

J is TRBJ2-1 and V is TRBV2, with D possibly called TRBD1 or TRBD2 (5 bases each). Germline CDR1 and CDR2: SNHLY and FYNNEI. CDR3 length equals 15 residues. V lost 10 bases to trimming and J lost 9 bases, with 25 bases between them. CDR3 loop: CATTGPRARQGEQFF. CDR3 sequence (DNA): TGTGCCACTACGGGACCGAGAGCCCGTCAAGGTGAGCAGTTCTTC.

Comments on this clone: One end of the junction is discordant with germline, which a read error may explain. The rearrangement joins TRBV5-1 to TRBJ1-2; 10 bases agree with TRBD1. CDR1 is SGHRS and CDR2 is YFSETQ in the germline V gene. This CDR3 has 15 amino acids. The CDR3 DNA is TGCGCCAGCAGCCCAGGGACAGGGGCTAACTATGGTTACACCTTC. Translating it yields CASSPGTGANYGYTF.

This clone was observed a single time. The rearrangement links TRBV3-1 (or the pseudogene TRBV3-2) to TRBJ2-5; D gene unclear. Germline-derived CDR1 and CDR2 are LGHDT and YNNKEL (reference sequence). CDR3 size: 17 residues. The germline V and J ends were trimmed by 6 bases and 4 bases, with 24 bases remaining between them. The CDR3 protein is CASSLLGSVTFAETQYF. The CDR3 DNA is TGTGCCAGCAGTCTCTTGGGGTCGGTTACTTTTGCAGAGACCCAGTACTTC.

This clone has only a few counts. The rearrangement links TRBV6-1 to TRBJ1-5, with D perhaps matching TRBD1 (6 bases). The germline V and J ends were trimmed by 4 bases and 0 bases, with 13 bases remaining between them. The germline V gene encodes CDR1 MNHNS and CDR2 SASEGT. The CDR3 is 16 residues long. The CDR3 here is CASSVLQGHSNQPQHF. In nucleotides, the CDR3 is TGTGCCAGCAGTGTCCTACAGGGTCATAGCAATCAGCCCCAGCATTTT.

The chain carries TRBV10-1 and TRBJ2-1; no reliable D call. The CDR3 runs 11 residues. Trimming left V 10 bases short and J 15 bases short, with 19 bases between. CDR1 WNHNN and CDR2 SYGVQD come from the germline V gene (reference sequence). The CDR3 sequence: CATHDGSGRFF. CDR3 DNA sequence: TGCGCCACCCACGACGGATCCGGTCGGTTCTTC.

This clone was seen only once. The chain couples TRBV12-3 or TRBV12-4 to TRBJ2-3; D is undetermined. Trimming took 3 bases from V and 4 from J, leaving 5 bases between them. There are 12 residues in the CDR3. The CDR3 protein is CASSLVADTQYF. The CDR3 DNA sequence: TGTGCCAGCAGTTTGGTTGCAGATACGCAGTATTTT.

This clone appeared once. The CDR3 is CATSRDLGVQETQYF. CDR3 bases: TGTGCCACCAGCAGAGACCTGGGGGTCCAAGAGACCCAGTACTTC. The rearrangement joins TRBV15 to TRBJ2-5, with D perhaps assigned TRBD1 or TRBD2 (5 bases each). The V gene lost 0 bases and the J gene lost 1 base, with 9 bases spanning the gap. Germline V gives CDR1 LNHNV, CDR2 YYDKDF (reference sequence). This CDR3 has 15 amino acids.

This clone was seen once. This sequence joins TRBV7-8 and TRBJ2-7, with D maybe TRBD2 (5 bases). The CDR3 runs to 15 residues. Trimming pared 5 bases from V and 4 bases from J, leaving 18 bases between. Germline assignment: CDR1 SGHVS and CDR2 FQNEAQ. CDR3 nucleotides: TGTGCCAGCAGCCTCGACCCGGGATATATTTACGAGCAGTACTTC. Translating gives CASSLDPGYIYEQYF.

With respect to this clone: The germline gene is not matched at one end of the junction; a read error may be the cause. The chain combines TRBV2 with TRBJ2-2, with D maybe TRBD2 (5 bases). Germline CDR1 SNHLY, CDR2 FYNNEI. The CDR3 has 14 residues. CDR3 nucleotide sequence: TGTGCCAGCAAGGGTGTGGGGAACACCGGGAAGCTGTTTTTT. It specifies CASKGVGNTGKLFF.

This chain joins TRBV28 and TRBJ2-2; TRBD2 aligns across 10 bases. V was pared by 5 bases and J by 6 bases, with 6 bases of the junction left unmatched. Germline V gene sequence: CDR1 MDHEN, CDR2 SYDVKM. CDR3 size: 15 residues. Here the CDR3 reads CASSPLAGVAGELFF. For the CDR3, the DNA is TGTGCCAGCAGTCCCCTAGCGGGAGTGGCCGGGGAGCTGTTTTTT.